This T cell receptor beta chain stems from a study of CD8+CD57+ T cells in acquired aplastic anemia. Study information: Around 3.2 ug was the average amount of DNA from sorted CD4+ and CD8+ cells.

The sequenced patients had an expansion of CD8+CD57+ cells seen by flow cytometry. Everyone among the patients had severe acquired aplastic anemia. Receipt of therapy had not occurred in any patient by the time of blood sampling. Investigators profiled TCR beta VDJ and CDR3 from genomic DNA template. TCRdb reprocessed the reads with MiXCR, giving one entry per CDR3 protein. This table holds under 350,000 distinct CDR3 sequences, around three fifths found once. About this clonotype itself: The target antigen is unknown.

The CDR3 length is 15 residues. V lost 4 bases and J lost 5; bases outside the gene matches: 8. From germline, CDR1 is SGHDN and CDR2 FVKESK. Study-level findings and limits: Simpson's diversity of CD8+ cells was not significantly different in patients compared with controls.

Sequenced input: sorted CD4+, CD8+, or CD8+CD57+ T cells (not recorded which) from PBMCs. The rearrangement links TRBV14 to TRBJ2-1; 7 nucleotides agree with TRBD2. This clonotype was sampled from a human donor with aplastic anemia. CDR3 loop: CASSLGKGGNNEQFF. DNA for the CDR3: TGTGCCAGCAGCCTTGGTAAGGGAGGGAACAATGAGCAGTTCTTC.